Following are 17 T cell receptor beta chains from one sample sequenced in a study of shared clonotypes between healthy human individuals (dated by TCRdb to the early 2020s). Libraries were prepared through the immunoSEQ multiplex PCR assay. The table was pulled from immuneACCESS by TCRdb, which kept in-frame rearrangements only. Such tables lose some clones; where checked, under half of the loss comes from unresolved V genes, and the rest has no known cause. The sample records more than 2,000,000 clones, over 85% of which are singletons. About 0.13% of the sample rests with the top ten. The sequenced sample consisted of naive CD4+ T cells sorted from blood. Taken with the paper, the label for cell subset or site translates to: CD45RA+ positively selected. The receptors shown here come from a man aged 18 to 29 in good health.

J is TRBJ2-1 and V is TRBV18; D is ambiguous. The CDR3 loop spans 15 amino acids. The germline V gene encodes CDR1 KGHSH and CDR2 LQKENI. Trimming took off 0 bases at V and 3 bases at J, with 9 bases between the two ends. The CDR3 DNA reads as TGTGCCAGCTCACCACCGGTAGGAAACTACAATGAGCAGTTCTTC. Protein product: CASSPPVGNYNEQFF.

A remark on this clone: No DNA is shown, since the ends of the CDR3 on it are uncertain; the CDR3 is the one TCRdb lists. This chain uses TRBV2 with TRBJ1-2. Per the germline V gene, CDR1 is SNHLY and CDR2 is FYNNEI. The CDR3 comprises 14 residues, both ends counted. The CDR3 sequence: CASSILGSRQGYTF.

The V and J genes are TRBV5-1 and TRBJ2-1, with D possibly TRBD2 on 5 matching bases. CDR1 SGHRS and CDR2 YFSETQ come from the germline V gene. The CDR3 has 17 residues. V was pared by 0 bases and J by 1 base, with 14 bases between. The CDR3 reads CASSLGFSRRSYNEQFF. The DNA for the CDR3 is TGCGCCAGCAGCTTGGGGTTTAGCAGGAGGTCCTACAATGAGCAGTTCTTC.

CDR3 protein: CAWIPGQASRGYTF. As DNA, the CDR3 is TGTGCCTGGATTCCGGGACAGGCCTCCCGCGGCTACACCTTC. The V call is TRBV30, the J call TRBJ1-2; TRBD1 aligns across 8 bases. Germline values: CDR1 GTSNPN, CDR2 SVGIG (reference sequence). V shed 4 bases and J 8 bases; nucleotides not matched to a gene: 12. This CDR3 has 14 residues.

A few counts support this clone. This chain joins TRBV30 and TRBJ1-6; tentative D call: TRBD1 (5 bases). The germline V gene has CDR1 GTSNPN and CDR2 SVGIG (reference sequence). Trimming left V 0 bases short and J 8 bases short, with 11 bases between. The CDR3 contains 14 residues. CDR3 in DNA: TGTGCCTGGAGTGTTTCAGGGTACGATTCACCCCTCCACTTT. Amino acid sequence: CAWSVSGYDSPLHF.

The J gene is TRBJ2-7, the V gene TRBV5-5, with D unclear. The germline V and J ends were trimmed by 2 bases and 0 bases, with 9 bases remaining between them. Germline V CDR1 and CDR2: SGHKS, YYEKEE (reference sequence). The CDR3 runs to 14 residues. The CDR3 loop is CASSFVGHSYEQYF. The CDR3 region has the DNA TGTGCCAGCAGCTTTGTGGGCCACTCCTACGAGCAGTACTTC.

This chain joins TRBV6-1 and TRBJ1-2; 7 bases map to TRBD1. V was clipped by 3 bases and J by 4 bases; unmatched bases: 11. The CDR3 loop spans 16 amino acids. Germline assignment: CDR1 MNHNS and CDR2 SASEGT. CDR3 amino acids: CASSDQNRGFGYGYTF. CDR3 nucleotides: TGTGCCAGCAGTGATCAGAACAGGGGTTTTGGCTATGGCTACACCTTC.

V gene TRBV19 combines with J gene TRBJ1-1; 8 nucleotides agree with TRBD1. Germline V gene lookup returns CDR1 LNHDA and CDR2 SQIVND (reference sequence). The CDR3 runs to 15 residues. V gave up 7 bases and J gave up 2 bases; unmatched junction bases: 9. The DNA for the CDR3 is TGTGCCAGTACTTCTACAGGGGGTGGCAACACTGAAGCTTTCTTT. Residues: CASTSTGGGNTEAFF.

This clone was observed a single time. The rearrangement joins TRBV5-6 to TRBJ1-1; 9 bases align to TRBD1. Germline assignment: CDR1 SGHDT and CDR2 YYEEEE. J lost 9 bases, V lost 0 bases, and 3 bases had no gene match. This CDR3 comprises 13 residues. In nucleotides, the CDR3 is TGTGCCAGCAGCTTGGACAGGGGGCGCCAAGCTTTCTTT. It codes for CASSLDRGRQAFF.

This clone came up once. The chain joins TRBV7-3 to TRBJ2-7, with a weak D call TRBD1 (5 bases). Germline V gene data show CDR1 as SGHTA and CDR2 as FQGTGA. This CDR3 has 15 amino acids. Trimming shortened V by 5 bases and J by 5 bases, and 19 bases separated the two germline ends. The CDR3 is CASSAIGQGGHEQYF. For the CDR3, the DNA is TGTGCCAGCAGCGCTATCGGGCAGGGCGGCCACGAGCAGTACTTC.

V gene TRBV11-2 combines with J gene TRBJ2-7; 12 positions match TRBD2. The germline V gene encodes CDR1 SGHAT and CDR2 FQNNGV. Trimming took 0 bases from V and 0 from J; bases not matched to a gene: 3. The CDR3 contains 17 residues. The CDR3: CASSLELAGGNSYEQYF. CDR3 in DNA: TGTGCCAGCAGCTTAGAACTAGCGGGAGGTAACTCCTACGAGCAGTACTTC.

Written as DNA, the CDR3 is TGTGCCAGCAGTTACTCCGGGACTAGAGGCTACGAGCAGTACTTC. It encodes CASSYSGTRGYEQYF. The chain couples TRBV6-5 to TRBJ2-7; the match to TRBD2 covers 8 bases. Unmatched junction bases numbered 4, after V lost 0 bases and J lost 3 bases. This CDR3 region has 15 residues. Looked up from germline, CDR1 is MNHEY and CDR2 is SVGAGI.

This clone was observed a single time. Other DNA variants within this sample encode the same CDR3. The chain uses TRBV28 and TRBJ2-3, with 12 positions matching TRBD2. Losses at the gene ends were 4 bases for V and 3 bases for J; bases not matched to a gene: 5. Germline-derived CDR1 and CDR2 are MDHEN and SYDVKM. CDR3 length equals 16 residues. CDR3 residues: CASSSGLAGGTDTQYF. DNA for the CDR3: TGTGCCAGCAGTTCTGGCCTAGCGGGGGGGACAGATACGCAGTATTTT.

J is TRBJ2-5 and V is TRBV18; 8 positions agree with TRBD2. Germline V gives CDR1 KGHSH, CDR2 LQKENI. This CDR3 has 14 residues. With 4 bases clipped from V and 5 bases from J, the junction kept 6 bases outside the gene matches. CDR3 sequence: CASSRGGTGETQYF. CDR3 coding DNA: TGTGCCAGCTCACGCGGGGGGACCGGCGAGACCCAGTACTTC.

V gene TRBV19 combines with J gene TRBJ2-4; weak D call: TRBD2 (6 bases). V lost 2 bases to trimming and J lost 0 bases, with 14 bases between them. The CDR3 loop spans 17 amino acids. CDR1 and CDR2 from the germline V gene are LNHDA and SQIVND (reference sequence). The CDR3 is CASSITKGGEAKNIQYF. The CDR3, as DNA: TGTGCCAGTAGTATAACTAAGGGCGGGGAAGCCAAAAACATTCAGTACTTC. The whole variable domain, remainder taken from reference TRBV19 and TRBJ2-4, is DGGITQSPKYLFRKEGQNVTLSCEQNLNHDAMYWYRQDPGQGLRLIYYSQIVNDFQKGDIAEGYSVSREKKESFPLTVTSAQKNPTAFYLCASSITKGGEAKNIQYFGAGTRLSVL.

This rearrangement joins TRBV19 to TRBJ1-1; possibly TRBD1 for D (5 bases). Germline lookup yields CDR1 LNHDA and CDR2 SQIVND (reference sequence). V was clipped by 7 bases and J by 2 bases, with 17 bases between them. CDR3 length: 15 amino acids. The CDR3 sequence: CASIESGKGNTEAFF. DNA of the CDR3: TGTGCCAGTATCGAGTCAGGGAAAGGTAACACTGAAGCTTTCTTT. The full variable domain, rest sourced from reference TRBV19 and TRBJ1-1, is DGGITQSPKYLFRKEGQNVTLSCEQNLNHDAMYWYRQDPGQGLRLIYYSQIVNDFQKGDIAEGYSVSREKKESFPLTVTSAQKNPTAFYLCASIESGKGNTEAFFGQGTRLTVV.

The chain combines TRBV19 with TRBJ1-5; the D is unclear. The length of the CDR3 is 15 residues. Per the germline V gene, CDR1 is LNHDA and CDR2 is SQIVND (reference sequence). Trimming took off 5 bases at V and 0 bases at J, with 11 bases between the two ends. This chain's CDR3 is CASSVGRNSNQPQHF. The CDR3 DNA follows: TGTGCCAGTAGTGTTGGTCGAAATAGCAATCAGCCCCAGCATTTT.